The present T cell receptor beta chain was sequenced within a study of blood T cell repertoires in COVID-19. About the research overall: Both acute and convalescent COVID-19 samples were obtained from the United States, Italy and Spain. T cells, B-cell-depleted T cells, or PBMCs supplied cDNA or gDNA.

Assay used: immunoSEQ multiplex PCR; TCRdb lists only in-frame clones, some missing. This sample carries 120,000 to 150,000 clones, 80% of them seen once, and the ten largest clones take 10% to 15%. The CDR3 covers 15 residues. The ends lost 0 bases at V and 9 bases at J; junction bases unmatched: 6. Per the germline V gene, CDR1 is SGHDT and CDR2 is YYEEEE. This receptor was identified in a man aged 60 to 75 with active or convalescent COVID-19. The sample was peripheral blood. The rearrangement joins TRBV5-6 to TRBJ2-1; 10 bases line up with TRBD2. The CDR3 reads CASSLGALAGVEQFF. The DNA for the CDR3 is TGTGCCAGCAGCTTGGGCGCTCTAGCGGGAGTTGAGCAGTTCTTC.